One and the same sample provided the 30 T cell receptor beta chains below, sequenced in a study of graft-versus-host responses after intestinal transplantation. Intraepithelial and lamina propria lymphocytes were isolated from graft specimens. The method was immunoSEQ multiplex PCR; TCRdb's version includes in-frame clones alone and lacks a portion of them. The data contain about 13,000 clones, around two thirds of them singletons. Sequencing used ileum tissue, obtained 16 days after intestinal transplant. The origin of the receptors is a human patient who received an intestinal transplant, so some T cells may come from the graft donor.

The chain links TRBV27 to TRBJ1-2, with TRBD1 as a possible D gene (6 bases). Germline-derived CDR1 and CDR2 are MNHEY and SMNVEV (reference sequence). Trimming took off 6 bases at V and 3 bases at J, with 11 bases between the two ends. CDR3 length equals 13 residues. CDR3 nucleotides: TGTGCCAGCAGGGGCACAGGGTACTATGGCTACACCTTC. Translation: CASRGTGYYGYTF.

The chain recombines TRBV9 with TRBJ2-5, with D possibly matching TRBD2 (6 bases). CDR1 is SGDLS and CDR2 is YYNGEE in the germline V gene. This CDR3 region has 13 residues. Trimming removed 3 bases at V and 5 bases at J, with 11 bases between. The CDR3 sequence: CASSAGTPETQYF. CDR3 coding DNA: TGTGCCAGCAGCGCCGGGACTCCTGAGACCCAGTACTTC. Filled out from reference TRBV9 and TRBJ2-5, the complete variable domain reads DSGVTQTPKHLITATGQRVTLRCSPRSGDLSVYWYQQSLDQGLQFLIQYYNGEERAKGNILERFSAQQFPDLHSELNLSSLELGDSALYFCASSAGTPETQYFGPGTRLLVL.

This sequence joins TRBV11-2 and TRBJ2-5, with D possibly TRBD2 on 5 matching bases. This CDR3 is 15 amino acids long. Germline CDR1 and CDR2: SGHAT and FQNNGV. V was trimmed by 0 bases and J by 5 bases, leaving 13 bases between them. The CDR3 DNA is TGTGCCAGCAGCTTAGAGTGGACTCTATGGGAGACCCAGTACTTC. This encodes CASSLEWTLWETQYF.

V is TRBV10-3 and J is TRBJ2-7; 7 nucleotides match TRBD2. V lost 6 bases to trimming and J lost 3 bases; unmatched junction nucleotides: 11. The CDR3 runs to 15 residues. In germline, CDR1 is ENHRY, CDR2 SYGVKD. CDR3 nucleotides: TGTGCCATCAGGCAGCGGCTAGCGGATTACTACGAGCAGTACTTC. It codes for CAIRQRLADYYEQYF.

This clone showed up just a few times. The chain combines TRBV7-6 with TRBJ2-3; TRBD1 matches at 9 bases. The CDR3 runs 16 residues. With 5 bases clipped from V and 3 bases from J, the junction kept 9 bases outside the gene matches. The germline V gene has CDR1 SGHVS and CDR2 FNYEAQ. DNA of the CDR3: TGTGCCAGCAGCCCACAAAGCGACAGGGGGACAGATACGCAGTATTTT. This translates into CASSPQSDRGTDTQYF.

The chain combines TRBV11-2 with TRBJ1-5; TRBD1 matches 8 bases. Germline lookup yields CDR1 SGHAT and CDR2 FQNNGV. V shed 4 bases and J 7 bases; nucleotides not matched to a gene: 6. This CDR3 is built from 14 residues. CDR3 in DNA: TGTGCCAGCAGCTCTACAGGGGGATTCCAGCCCCAGCATTTT. Its protein product is CASSSTGGFQPQHF. Drawing the rest from reference TRBV11-2 and TRBJ1-5, the complete variable domain is EAGVAQSPRYKIIEKRQSVAFWCNPISGHATLYWYQQILGQGPKLLIQFQNNGVVDDSQLPKDRFSAERLKGVDSTLKIQPAKLEDSAVYLCASSSTGGFQPQHFGDGTRLSIL.

This clone was detected a few times. This rearrangement joins TRBV30 to TRBJ1-2, with 7 bases lining up with TRBD1. The V gene end was trimmed by 4 bases and the J gene end by 4 bases; junction bases not matched to a gene: 6. CDR1 and CDR2 from the germline V gene are GTSNPN and SVGIG (reference sequence). The CDR3 runs to 13 residues. The CDR3 DNA reads TGTGCCTGGAACTGGGGACAGCTCTATGGCTACACCTTC. Protein product: CAWNWGQLYGYTF. Drawing the rest from reference TRBV30 and TRBJ1-2, the complete variable domain is SQTIHQWPATLVQPVGSPLSLECTVEGTSNPNLYWYRQAAGRGLQLLFYSVGIGQISSEVPQNLSASRPQDRQFILSSKKLLLSDSGFYLCAWNWGQLYGYTFGSGTRLTVV.

V is TRBV5-1 and J is TRBJ2-7; TRBD2 aligns across 9 bases. V shed 5 bases and J 4 bases; nucleotides not matched to a gene: 7. The length of the CDR3 is 14 residues. The germline V gene has CDR1 SGHRS and CDR2 YFSETQ. The CDR3 sequence is CASRYLAGPYEQYF. CDR3 DNA sequence: TGCGCCAGCAGATATCTAGCGGGACCTTACGAGCAGTACTTC.

CDR3 in DNA: TGTGCCAGCAGTCTAGACAGGGTGGGGGTCTCTGAAGCTTTCTTT. As protein: CASSLDRVGVSEAFF. The rearrangement joins TRBV28 to TRBJ1-1; 7 nucleotides line up with TRBD1. The CDR3 has 15 amino acids. Trimming removed 5 bases from V and 6 bases from J; junction bases left unmatched: 12. Germline V gene lookup returns CDR1 MDHEN and CDR2 SYDVKM.

V and J are TRBV5-5 and TRBJ2-7; D unclear. CDR3 size: 15 residues. Germline V lookup: CDR1 SGHKS, CDR2 YYEKEE (reference sequence). V was shortened by 0 bases and J by 0 bases, with 10 bases between the two germline ends. CDR3 in amino acids: CASSLVADFSYEQYF. In DNA form, the CDR3 reads TGTGCCAGCAGCTTGGTCGCAGACTTCTCCTACGAGCAGTACTTC.

The chain uses TRBV4-1 and TRBJ1-1; 7 bases align to TRBD1. Germline-derived CDR1 and CDR2 are MGHRA and YSYEKL. The CDR3 has 16 amino acids. The ends lost 3 bases at V and 1 base at J; junction bases unmatched: 8. For the CDR3, the DNA is TGCGCCAGCAGCCAGTCCCCGGGACAGAAGAACACTGAAGCTTTCTTT. Encoded protein: CASSQSPGQKNTEAFF.

This rearrangement joins TRBV25-1 to TRBJ1-4; 11 bases align to TRBD1. The CDR3 covers 16 residues. V shed 2 bases, J shed 8 bases, and the junction held 7 bases outside the gene matches. CDR1 MGHDK and CDR2 SYGVNS come from the germline V gene. CDR3 loop: CASSEPRTGGYEKLFF. As DNA, the CDR3 is TGTGCCAGCAGTGAACCTAGGACAGGGGGCTACGAAAAACTGTTTTTT.

This clone was observed a single time. The chain is built from TRBV14 and TRBJ2-7; unclear D gene. The CDR3 spans 11 residues. Germline V lookup: CDR1 SGHDN, CDR2 FVKESK. Trimming left V 3 bases short and J 4 bases short, with 4 bases between. CDR3 loop: CASSHRYEQYF. The CDR3 coding sequence is TGTGCCAGCAGCCACAGGTACGAGCAGTACTTC.

The sample holds a few counts of this clone. The chain combines TRBV9 with TRBJ1-1; 11 nucleotides agree with TRBD1. V lost 0 bases and J lost 1; bases outside the gene matches: 2. The CDR3 spans 16 residues. Germline assignment: CDR1 SGDLS and CDR2 YYNGEE. The CDR3 DNA follows: TGTGCCAGCAGCGTAGTAGGGACAGGGGGGAACACTGAAGCTTTCTTT. It yields the protein CASSVVGTGGNTEAFF.

The V call is TRBV2, the J call TRBJ2-2; D might be TRBD1 (5 bases). V was pared by 3 bases and J by 0 bases, with 11 bases between. The germline CDR1 and CDR2 sequences are SNHLY and FYNNEI. The CDR3 is 16 amino acids. CDR3 region: CASSEGRGPNTGELFF. In DNA form, the CDR3 reads TGTGCCAGCAGTGAGGGAAGGGGCCCGAACACCGGGGAGCTGTTTTTT.

The genes are TRBV6-5 and TRBJ1-1; 9 nucleotides agree with TRBD1. The CDR3 runs to 16 residues. V shed 4 bases, J shed 2 bases, and the junction held 8 bases outside the gene matches. Germline lookup yields CDR1 MNHEY and CDR2 SVGAGI. This CDR3 reads CASSWTGVVPNTEAFF. The CDR3 nucleotides read TGTGCCAGCAGTTGGACAGGGGTCGTGCCCAACACTGAAGCTTTCTTT.

This rearrangement joins TRBV5-1 to TRBJ1-1; D is unclear. CDR1 and CDR2 from the germline V gene are SGHRS and YFSETQ. The CDR3 is 13 residues long. V was trimmed by 2 bases and J by 1 base, leaving 6 bases between them. The CDR3 DNA reads TGCGCCAGCAGCTTCTACGAGAACACTGAAGCTTTCTTT. This translates into CASSFYENTEAFF.

The rearrangement uses TRBV5-4 and TRBJ2-1; 7 bases line up with TRBD2. The CDR3 spans 18 residues. Germline CDR1 and CDR2: SGHNT and YYREEE (reference sequence). With V trimmed by 4 bases and J by 1 base, 14 bases remained unmatched. The CDR3 spells CASSLPWWEGVSYNEQFF. Written as DNA, the CDR3 is TGTGCCAGCAGCCTACCTTGGTGGGAGGGTGTATCCTACAATGAGCAGTTCTTC.

V gene TRBV5-1 combines with J gene TRBJ2-7, with D perhaps TRBD1 (5 bases). Germline V gives CDR1 SGHRS, CDR2 YFSETQ. V dropped 4 bases and J dropped 9 bases, with 5 bases sitting between them. There are 9 residues in the CDR3. In DNA form, the CDR3 reads TGCGCCAGCAGCACAGGGCAGTACTTC. Its protein is CASSTGQYF.

The V gene is TRBV29-1, the J gene TRBJ2-7, with D perhaps TRBD2 (5 bases). The CDR3 totals 11 residues. CDR1 and CDR2 from the germline V gene are SQVTM and ANQGSEA. Trimming removed 7 bases from V and 4 bases from J, with 11 bases in between. The CDR3 is CSALSGYEQYF. DNA of the CDR3: TGCAGCGCTCTGTCGGGATACGAGCAGTACTTC.

The chain links TRBV7-6 to TRBJ1-2; 11 bases line up with TRBD1. V lost 4 bases and J lost 4; bases outside the gene matches: 5. The CDR3 loop spans 15 amino acids. Germline V lookup: CDR1 SGHVS, CDR2 FNYEAQ. This CDR3 is CASSYRTGGFYGYTF. CDR3 DNA: TGTGCCAGCAGCTACCGGACAGGGGGCTTCTATGGCTACACCTTC.

This clone appeared a single time. The chain recombines TRBV15 with TRBJ1-6, with D maybe TRBD1 (6 bases). The V end was cut by 3 bases, the J end by 2 bases, with 8 bases between. CDR3 length equals 15 residues. Germline CDR1 is LNHNV and CDR2 is YYDKDF (reference sequence). The CDR3 here is CATSSRGAYNSPLHF. CDR3 nucleotide sequence: TGTGCCACCAGCAGCAGGGGCGCCTATAATTCACCCCTCCACTTT.

The chain is built from TRBV10-1 and TRBJ2-5, with 12 positions matching TRBD1. Germline lookup yields CDR1 WNHNN and CDR2 SYGVQD (reference sequence). V was pared by 5 bases and J by 5 bases, with 6 bases of the junction left unmatched. The CDR3 length is 15 residues. CDR3: CASSPGTGGLETQYF. The CDR3 nucleotides read TGCGCCAGCAGTCCCGGGACAGGGGGCTTGGAGACCCAGTACTTC.

The V gene is TRBV11-3, the J gene TRBJ2-3, with D possibly TRBD2 on 5 matching bases. The CDR3 has 17 residues. Per the germline V gene, CDR1 is SGHNT and CDR2 is YENEEA. V lost 2 bases and J lost 2, with 17 bases in between. The CDR3 DNA reads as TGTGCCAGCAGCTTACCTAGCTGGTCCAAACTCACAGATACGCAGTATTTT. Its protein product is CASSLPSWSKLTDTQYF.

This clone was observed a handful of times. The rearrangement links TRBV29-1 to TRBJ2-1, with a weak D call TRBD1 (6 bases). CDR3 length: 11 amino acids. The V gene lost 7 bases and the J gene lost 8 bases, with 12 bases spanning the gap. Germline lookup yields CDR1 SQVTM and CDR2 ANQGSEA. CDR3 in DNA: TGCAGCGCCCCCAGGGGAGATGAGCAGTTCTTC. Amino acid sequence: CSAPRGDEQFF.

This clone showed up just once. The V call is TRBV7-2, the J call TRBJ2-7; D call uncertain. Deletions cut 5 bases from V and 0 bases from J, with 11 bases between. CDR1 is SGHTA and CDR2 is FQGNSA in the germline V gene. The CDR3 totals 14 residues. DNA of the CDR3: TGTGCCAGCAGCCCGGTTGGTGTCTCCTACGAGCAGTACTTC. Amino acids: CASSPVGVSYEQYF. The entire variable domain, with the rest obtained from reference TRBV7-2 and TRBJ2-7, is as follows: GAGVSQSPSNKVTEKGKDVELRCDPISGHTALYWYRQSLGQGLEFLIYFQGNSAPDKSGLPSDRFSAERTGGSVSTLTIQRTQQEDSAVYLCASSPVGVSYEQYFGPGTRLTVT.

The CDR3 DNA is TGTGCCAGCAGCTTGCGTCGGGAGAGGTCCACAGATACGCAGTATTTT. This sequence encodes CASSLRRERSTDTQYF. The gene calls are TRBV7-9 and TRBJ2-3, with a tentative D call TRBD2 (6 bases). There are 16 residues in the CDR3. The germline V gene has CDR1 SEHNR and CDR2 FQNEAQ (reference sequence). The V gene lost 3 bases and the J gene lost 2 bases, with 15 bases spanning the gap.

This chain joins TRBV18 and TRBJ2-7; 7 bases agree with TRBD1. CDR1 KGHSH and CDR2 LQKENI come from the germline V gene. J was trimmed by 3 bases and V by 1 base; bases with no gene match: 6. This CDR3 spans 15 amino acids. The CDR3 region is CASSPQSQGNYEQYF. The DNA for the CDR3 is TGTGCCAGCTCACCACAGTCACAGGGGAACTACGAGCAGTACTTC.

This chain connects TRBV7-2 to TRBJ1-6; 10 bases align to TRBD1. Losses at the gene ends were 1 base for V and 6 bases for J; bases not matched to a gene: 3. This CDR3 comprises 16 residues. Germline CDR1 SGHTA, CDR2 FQGNSA. CDR3 sequence: CASSLVRTGGNSPLHF. CDR3 sequence (DNA): TGTGCCAGCAGCTTAGTGAGGACAGGGGGTAATTCACCCCTCCACTTT. The full variable domain, rest sourced from reference TRBV7-2 and TRBJ1-6, is GAGVSQSPSNKVTEKGKDVELRCDPISGHTALYWYRQSLGQGLEFLIYFQGNSAPDKSGLPSDRFSAERTGGSVSTLTIQRTQQEDSAVYLCASSLVRTGGNSPLHFGNGTRLTVT.

This clone was counted once. The chain recombines TRBV4-1 with TRBJ2-3; tentative D call: TRBD2 (5 bases). Germline CDR1 reads MGHRA; CDR2 reads YSYEKL. The CDR3 contains 15 residues. V lost 3 bases and J 2 bases, leaving 12 bases between the germline ends. The CDR3 protein is CASSQFPGVTDTQYF. CDR3 coding DNA: TGCGCCAGCAGCCAGTTTCCCGGGGTCACAGATACGCAGTATTTT.